The 29 T cell receptor beta chains below were found in one sample sequenced in a study of cytomegalovirus exposure and HLA in healthy donors. 13 Jbeta primers and 60 Vbeta primers were used for the PCR. This table comes from immunoSEQ multiplex PCR, and its TCRdb copy is limited to in-frame clones, with some not included. The data contain tens of thousands of clones, more than 60% of them singletons. Sequencing was done on a sample of PBMCs. These receptors originate from a woman in her forties in good health and CMV-seropositive.

The genes are TRBV27 and TRBJ1-5; D not resolved. CDR3 length equals 17 residues. The V end was cut by 5 bases, the J end by 5 bases, with 22 bases between. Germline CDR1 and CDR2: MNHEY and SMNVEV (reference sequence). The CDR3 region has the DNA TGTGCCAGCAGTAGACTGAGGGCGGGAGGAGAACATCAGCCCCAGCATTTT. Translation gives CASSRLRAGGEHQPQHF.

This chain joins TRBV18 and TRBJ1-2; D not certain. Germline lookup yields CDR1 KGHSH and CDR2 LQKENI. CDR3 length equals 15 residues. Trimming removed 0 bases from V and 0 bases from J, with 8 bases in between. The CDR3 reads CASSPPSGANYGYTF. The CDR3 DNA sequence: TGTGCCAGCTCACCACCCAGTGGAGCTAACTATGGCTACACCTTC.

V usage is TRBV5-4 and J usage is TRBJ2-1; 12 nucleotides line up with TRBD2. The CDR3 length is 15 residues. CDR1 and CDR2 (germline): SGHNT, YYREEE (reference sequence). Trimming removed 3 bases from V and 10 bases from J; junction bases left unmatched: 8. In DNA form, the CDR3 reads TGTGCCAGCAGCTCAAGACTAGCGGGGGTATGGGAGCAGTTCTTC. Protein sequence: CASSSRLAGVWEQFF.

This clone was observed once. J is TRBJ1-1 and V is TRBV7-2; TRBD1 agrees at 8 bases. CDR3 size: 15 residues. Germline loops: CDR1 SGHTA, CDR2 FQGNSA. V dropped 2 bases and J dropped 4; count of bases not matched to a gene: 6. CDR3: CASSLKGQGATEAFF. CDR3 nucleotide sequence: TGTGCCAGCAGCTTAAAAGGACAGGGAGCCACTGAAGCTTTCTTT.

In this sample, this clone turned up once. The chain couples TRBV21-1 to TRBJ1-2; no DNA check was done on the table's D call, TRBD1. TRBV21-1 is flagged as a pseudogene. This CDR3 is built from 18 residues. CDR3 coding DNA: TGTGCCAGCAGCAAAGTCGGACAAAATCGCCGTATTAGTGGCGGCTACACCTTC. Its protein product is CASSKVGQNRRISGGYTF.

V usage is TRBV29-1 and J usage is TRBJ1-3; a weak D match, TRBD1 (5 bases). Trimming cost V 7 bases and J 9 bases, with 13 bases left between them. Germline CDR1 and CDR2: SQVTM and ANQGSEA. The CDR3 loop spans 11 amino acids. CDR3 residues: CSGGARGTIYF. In DNA, the CDR3 is TGCAGCGGCGGGGCCCGGGGCACCATATATTTT.

The rearrangement joins TRBV10-2 to TRBJ2-7; tentative D call: TRBD1 (5 bases). V dropped 11 bases and J dropped 3 bases, with 11 bases sitting between them. The CDR3 loop spans 11 amino acids. The germline gives CDR1 WSHSY, CDR2 SAAADI. Here the CDR3 reads CAVRDYYEQYF. CDR3 in DNA: TGCGCCGTCAGGGATTACTACGAGCAGTACTTC.

The V call is TRBV5-6, the J call TRBJ2-5; D is possibly TRBD1 (5 bases). The V end was cut by 0 bases, the J end by 2 bases, with 11 bases between. The CDR3 totals 15 residues. Germline CDR1 reads SGHDT; CDR2 reads YYEEEE. CDR3 sequence: CASSLVVRGQETQYF. DNA for the CDR3: TGTGCCAGCAGCTTGGTGGTTAGGGGACAAGAGACCCAGTACTTC.

This chain links TRBV5-1 with TRBJ1-1; D is perhaps TRBD1 (6 bases). This CDR3 spans 16 amino acids. The germline gives CDR1 SGHRS, CDR2 YFSETQ. Deletions cut 1 base from V and 1 base from J, with 14 bases between. Here the CDR3 DNA reads TGCGCCAGCAGCTTGACATTTGGGACAACGAACACTGAAGCTTTCTTT. Amino acid sequence: CASSLTFGTTNTEAFF.

The chain carries TRBV4-1 and TRBJ1-2; no definite D call. This CDR3 is 13 amino acids long. Trimming took 10 bases from V and 2 from J, leaving 14 bases between them. Germline V CDR1 and CDR2: MGHRA, YSYEKL. The CDR3 loop is CATSLQLNYGYTF. DNA of the CDR3: TGCGCCACCTCGCTGCAACTAAACTATGGCTACACCTTC.

The chain couples TRBV5-1 to TRBJ1-6; 9 bases are a match to TRBD1. The CDR3 totals 16 residues. The junction had 11 bases not matched to a gene; V was cut back by 4 bases and J by 9 bases. Germline V gene data show CDR1 as SGHRS and CDR2 as YFSETQ. CDR3 DNA sequence: TGCGCCAGCAGCATCGGGACAGGGACGAACCCTTCACCCCTCCACTTT. Residues: CASSIGTGTNPSPLHF.

This clone has only one observation. J is TRBJ1-2 and V is TRBV29-1; D is unresolved. V gave up 4 bases and J gave up 6 bases, with 12 bases separating them. This CDR3 region has 12 residues. CDR1 and CDR2 from the germline V gene are SQVTM and ANQGSEA. In DNA, the CDR3 is TGCAGCGTTGGGGAGGGTATCGATGGCTACACCTTC. Translated, it gives CSVGEGIDGYTF.

The chain uses TRBV30 and TRBJ1-1; 7 bases are shared with TRBD1. The germline CDR1 and CDR2 sequences are GTSNPN and SVGIG (reference sequence). The CDR3 contains 14 residues. The V segment lost 0 bases and the J segment 10 bases; nucleotides outside the gene matches: 11. The CDR3 coding sequence is TGTGCCTGGAGTGTATCGAGACAGGGCGGACGAGCTTTCTTT. The encoded protein is CAWSVSRQGGRAFF. Based on the CDR3 plus reference TRBV30 and TRBJ1-1, the full variable domain is SQTIHQWPATLVQPVGSPLSLECTVEGTSNPNLYWYRQAAGRGLQLLFYSVGIGQISSEVPQNLSASRPQDRQFILSSKKLLLSDSGFYLCAWSVSRQGGRAFFGQGTRLTVV.

In this sample, this clone turned up once. This rearrangement joins TRBV9 to TRBJ2-5, with a weak D call TRBD1 (6 bases). Trimming left V 3 bases short and J 3 bases short, with 6 bases between. The length of the CDR3 is 12 residues. The germline gives CDR1 SGDLS, CDR2 YYNGEE. The CDR3 region has the DNA TGTGCCAGCAGCGACAGGGAAGAGACCCAGTACTTC. Protein product: CASSDREETQYF.

The rearrangement links TRBV5-4 to TRBJ1-1; D may be TRBD1 (5 bases). Germline lookup yields CDR1 SGHNT and CDR2 YYREEE (reference sequence). The CDR3 has 14 residues. V lost 0 bases to trimming and J lost 1 base, with 7 bases between them. CDR3 DNA: TGTGCCAGCAGCTTGGACAGGTCGAACACTGAAGCTTTCTTT. It translates to CASSLDRSNTEAFF.

The CDR3 region is CASSSRQLSSYNSPLHF. CDR3 nucleotides: TGTGCCAGTAGTTCCAGACAGCTAAGCTCCTATAATTCACCCCTCCACTTT. This chain links TRBV19 with TRBJ1-6; TRBD1 might be the D (5 bases). This CDR3 is 17 amino acids long. Germline values: CDR1 LNHDA, CDR2 SQIVND (reference sequence). The V and J ends lost 5 bases and 0 bases respectively, with 14 bases between them. Full variable domain (rest looked up from reference TRBV19 and TRBJ1-6): DGGITQSPKYLFRKEGQNVTLSCEQNLNHDAMYWYRQDPGQGLRLIYYSQIVNDFQKGDIAEGYSVSREKKESFPLTVTSAQKNPTAFYLCASSSRQLSSYNSPLHFGNGTRLTVT.

J is TRBJ1-1 and V is TRBV9; tentative D call: TRBD1 (5 bases). From germline, CDR1 is SGDLS and CDR2 YYNGEE. CDR3 length: 17 residues. The V end lost 4 bases, the J end lost 0 bases, and 19 bases lay between the germline ends. The CDR3 DNA is TGTGCCAGCAGCTCTCGACAGCTCACAGCAATGAACACTGAAGCTTTCTTT. Protein sequence: CASSSRQLTAMNTEAFF.

The genes are TRBV7-2 and TRBJ2-7; TRBD1 might be the D (5 bases). CDR3 length equals 11 residues. Trimming shortened V by 4 bases and J by 6 bases, and 7 bases separated the two germline ends. CDR1 and CDR2 (germline): SGHTA, FQGNSA. CDR3 nucleotide sequence: TGTGCCAGCAGCTCCAGGGTCGAGCAGTACTTC. As protein: CASSSRVEQYF.

The rearrangement joins TRBV6-4 to TRBJ2-2; D call uncertain. This CDR3 spans 17 amino acids. From germline, CDR1 is MRHNA and CDR2 SNTAGT. The V end was cut by 3 bases, the J end by 4 bases, with 18 bases between. The CDR3 reads CASSEEKREVGTGELFF. As DNA, the CDR3 is TGTGCCAGCAGTGAGGAAAAACGAGAGGTGGGCACCGGGGAGCTGTTTTTT.

Concerning this clone itself: Relative to the germline gene, one junction end is altered; a read error may explain this. This chain joins TRBV29-1 and TRBJ1-4, with a tentative D call TRBD1 (5 bases). Germline-derived CDR1 and CDR2 are SQVTM and ANQGSEA. The length of the CDR3 is 12 residues. In nucleotides, the CDR3 is TGCAGCGTACTCCATGGGAGGGGAAAACTGCTTTTT. Amino acids: CSVLHGRGKLLF.

This chain uses TRBV19 with TRBJ2-2; a weak D match, TRBD1 (6 bases). V shed 6 bases and J shed 2 bases, with 10 bases lying between them. Germline V gene sequence: CDR1 LNHDA, CDR2 SQIVND (reference sequence). The CDR3 covers 14 residues. The CDR3 DNA sequence: TGTGCCAGTAGACTGGGACACAACACCGGGGAGCTGTTTTTT. It specifies CASRLGHNTGELFF.

V is TRBV19 and J is TRBJ1-6, with D tentatively TRBD1 (6 bases). The V and J ends lost 2 bases and 7 bases respectively, with 9 bases between them. Germline V gene sequence: CDR1 LNHDA, CDR2 SQIVND (reference sequence). The CDR3 is 14 residues long. The CDR3 DNA sequence: TGTGCCAGTAGTATACGGGGGGGCAATTCACCCCTCCACTTT. This sequence encodes CASSIRGGNSPLHF.

V and J are TRBV19 and TRBJ1-5; maybe TRBD1 (5 bases). CDR3 length: 13 residues. Germline V gives CDR1 LNHDA, CDR2 SQIVND (reference sequence). The V end lost 6 bases, the J end lost 6 bases, and 12 bases lay between the germline ends. The CDR3 loop is CASSGGGSQPQHF. In nucleotides, the CDR3 is TGTGCCAGTAGCGGGGGGGGGAGTCAGCCCCAGCATTTT.

The CDR3 spells CASSGTDRNPNYGYTF. In DNA, the CDR3 is TGTGCCAGCAGCGGAACAGACAGGAACCCTAACTATGGCTACACCTTC. The V gene is TRBV9, the J gene TRBJ1-2; TRBD1 might be the D (6 bases). The CDR3 contains 16 residues. CDR1 and CDR2 (germline): SGDLS, YYNGEE. Trimming removed 3 bases from V and 0 bases from J, with 15 bases in between.

The chain carries TRBV28 and TRBJ1-3, with 8 bases that match TRBD1. V dropped 5 bases and J dropped 4; count of bases not matched to a gene: 1. Looked up from germline, CDR1 is MDHEN and CDR2 is SYDVKM. The CDR3 runs to 13 residues. The CDR3 spells CASSQGAGNTIYF. CDR3 DNA sequence: TGTGCCAGCAGTCAGGGGGCGGGAAACACCATATATTTT.

V and J are TRBV5-1 and TRBJ2-7; 14 nucleotides align to TRBD2. The CDR3 contains 16 residues. V lost 4 bases, J lost 2 bases, and 5 bases stayed unmatched. Germline CDR1 SGHRS, CDR2 YFSETQ. CDR3 residues: CASSPGLAGAAYEQYF. For the CDR3, the DNA is TGCGCCAGCAGCCCGGGACTAGCGGGGGCCGCCTACGAGCAGTACTTC.

The chain recombines TRBV6-1 with TRBJ1-6, with D possibly matching TRBD1 (6 bases). Germline CDR1 MNHNS, CDR2 SASEGT. Trimming took off 2 bases at V and 7 bases at J, with 12 bases between the two ends. The CDR3 sequence is 15 residues long. CDR3 in amino acids: CASSEIRGANSPLHF. The CDR3, as DNA: TGTGCCAGCAGTGAAATCAGGGGTGCGAATTCACCCCTCCACTTT.

V usage is TRBV5-1 and J usage is TRBJ1-4; D perhaps matches TRBD1 (5 bases). The CDR3 covers 14 residues. Trimming pared 0 bases from V and 8 bases from J, leaving 11 bases between. Germline loops: CDR1 SGHRS, CDR2 YFSETQ. The CDR3 coding sequence is TGCGCCAGCAGCTTGGGGGGCGCCAACGAAAAACTGTTTTTT. Translating it yields CASSLGGANEKLFF. Drawing the rest from reference TRBV5-1 and TRBJ1-4, the complete variable domain is KAGVTQTPRYLIKTRGQQVTLSCSPISGHRSVSWYQQTPGQGLQFLFEYFSETQRNKGNFPGRFSGRQFSNSRSEMNVSTLELGDSALYLCASSLGGANEKLFFGSGTQLSVL.

V gene TRBV7-9 combines with J gene TRBJ2-5; a weak D match, TRBD2 (5 bases). Near its end, the DNA agrees better with TRBJ2-7, so the J call may be wrong. The CDR3 loop spans 15 amino acids. CDR1 is SEHNR and CDR2 is FQNEAQ in the germline V gene (reference sequence). The CDR3 DNA reads TGTGCCAGCAGCTTAGAGCAGGTGGGGAGCTACGAGCAGTACTTC. Translation gives CASSLEQVGSYEQYF.